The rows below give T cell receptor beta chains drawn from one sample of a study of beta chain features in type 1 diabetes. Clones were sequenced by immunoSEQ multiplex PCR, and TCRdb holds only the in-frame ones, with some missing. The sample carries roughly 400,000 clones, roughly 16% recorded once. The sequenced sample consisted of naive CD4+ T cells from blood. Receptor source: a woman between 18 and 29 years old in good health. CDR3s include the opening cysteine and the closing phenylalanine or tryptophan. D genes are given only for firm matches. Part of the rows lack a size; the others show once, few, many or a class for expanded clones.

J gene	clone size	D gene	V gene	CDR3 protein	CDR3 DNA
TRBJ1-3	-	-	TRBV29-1	CSVRGSGNTIYF	TGCAGCGTCAGGGGCTCTGGAAACACCATATATTTT
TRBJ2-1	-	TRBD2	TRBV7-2	CASILAGVNEQFF	TGTGCCAGCATACTAGCGGGAGTCAATGAGCAGTTCTTC
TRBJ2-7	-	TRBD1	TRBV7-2	CASSAGQGDQQYF	TGTGCCAGCAGCGCGGGACAGGGGGATCAGCAGTACTTC
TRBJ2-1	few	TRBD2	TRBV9	CASSAGLAGHNEQFF	TGTGCCAGCAGCGCGGGACTAGCGGGACACAATGAGCAGTTCTTC
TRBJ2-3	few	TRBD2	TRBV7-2	CASSFLSGTSGSTDTQYF	TGTGCCAGCAGCTTTCTTTCCGGGACTAGCGGGAGCACAGATACGCAGTATTTT
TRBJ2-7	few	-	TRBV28	CASSSRGTSSYEQYF	TGTGCCAGCAGTTCCCGCGGGACTTCCTCCTACGAGCAGTACTTC
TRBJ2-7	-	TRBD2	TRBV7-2	CASSFTSGRRNEQYF	TGTGCCAGCAGCTTCACTAGCGGGAGAAGAAACGAGCAGTACTTC
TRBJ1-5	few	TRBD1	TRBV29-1	CSVALTGSGNQPQHF	TGCAGCGTTGCTTTGACAGGGTCCGGCAATCAGCCCCAGCATTTT
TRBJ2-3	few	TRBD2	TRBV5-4	CASSLREAGDTQYF	TGTGCCAGCAGCCTGCGGGAGGCGGGAGATACGCAGTATTTT
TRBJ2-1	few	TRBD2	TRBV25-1	CASRLANEQFF	TGTGCCAGCCGACTAGCCAATGAGCAGTTCTTC
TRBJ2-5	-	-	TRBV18	CASSRTDQETQYF	TGTGCCAGCTCACGGACAGACCAAGAGACCCAGTACTTC
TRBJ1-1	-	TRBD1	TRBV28	CASSLGTGGLVNTEAFF	TGTGCCAGCAGTTTAGGGACAGGGGGACTCGTGAACACTGAAGCTTTCTTT
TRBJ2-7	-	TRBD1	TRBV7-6	CASSPRDSSYEQYF	TGTGCCAGCAGCCCTCGGGACAGTTCCTACGAGCAGTACTTC
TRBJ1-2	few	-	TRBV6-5	CASSYGGGRAFYGYTF	TGTGCCAGCAGTTATGGTGGCGGCAGGGCTTTCTATGGCTACACCTTC
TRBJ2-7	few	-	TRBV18	CASSPRGSYEQYF	TGTGCCAGCTCACCACGAGGCTCCTACGAGCAGTACTTC
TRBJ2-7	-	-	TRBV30	CAWSPSSYEQYF	TGTGCCTGGAGCCCGAGCTCCTACGAGCAGTACTTC
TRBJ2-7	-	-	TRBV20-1	CSASPPTYQYF	TGCAGTGCTAGCCCTCCTACCTACCAGTACTTC
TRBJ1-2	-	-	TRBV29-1	CSVEGSSYNYGYTF	TGCAGCGTTGAAGGGTCCAGTTATAACTATGGCTACACCTTC
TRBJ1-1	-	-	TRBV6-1	CASSVTADAEAFF	TGTGCCAGCAGCGTCACAGCTGACGCTGAAGCTTTCTTT
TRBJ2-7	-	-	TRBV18	CASSPDTLEEYF	TGTGCCAGCTCACCGGACACCTTAGAGGAGTACTTC
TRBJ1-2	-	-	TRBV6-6	CASSYGAGITYGYTF	TGTGCCAGCAGTTACGGGGCAGGCATAACCTATGGCTACACCTTC
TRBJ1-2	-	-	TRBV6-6	CASSPGRVGFGYTF	TGTGCCAGCAGTCCGGGGAGAGTCGGTTTCGGCTACACCTTC
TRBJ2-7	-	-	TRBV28	CASSLPSTEQYF	TGTGCCAGCAGTTTGCCTTCCACTGAGCAGTACTTC
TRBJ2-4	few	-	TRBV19	CASRGARVQALAKNIQYF	TGTGCCAGTAGAGGGGCGCGCGTCCAGGCTCTAGCCAAAAACATTCAGTACTTC
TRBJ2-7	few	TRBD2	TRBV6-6	CASSRGGSSYEQYF	TGTGCCAGCAGTCGCGGGGGGAGCTCCTACGAGCAGTACTTC
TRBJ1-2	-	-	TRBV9	CASSVEGNYGYTF	TGTGCCAGCAGCGTAGAGGGGAACTATGGCTACACCTTC
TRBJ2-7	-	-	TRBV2	CASSDNRRVYEQYF	TGTGCCAGCAGTGATAATCGACGGGTCTACGAGCAGTACTTC
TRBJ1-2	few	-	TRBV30	CAWSPTGPNYGYTF	TGTGCCTGGAGTCCGACAGGACCTAACTATGGCTACACCTTC
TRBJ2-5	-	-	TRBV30	CAASMLGVRETQYF	TGTGCCGCATCAATGCTTGGAGTACGGGAGACCCAGTACTTC
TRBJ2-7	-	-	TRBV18	CASSPPSSPYEQYF	TGTGCCAGCTCACCACCGAGCTCACCTTACGAGCAGTACTTC
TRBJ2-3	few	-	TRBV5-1	CASSFDPRSSLSTDTQYF	TGCGCCAGCAGCTTTGATCCAAGATCTAGCCTTAGCACAGATACGCAGTATTTT
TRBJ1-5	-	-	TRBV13	CASRAGASNQPQHF	TGTGCCAGCAGGGCAGGGGCTAGCAATCAGCCCCAGCATTTT
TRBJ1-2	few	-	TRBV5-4	CASSQDPGNGYTF	TGTGCCAGCAGCCAGGATCCAGGGAATGGCTACACCTTC
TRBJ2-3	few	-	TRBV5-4	CASSLANTQYF	TGTGCCAGCAGCTTGGCAAATACGCAGTATTTT
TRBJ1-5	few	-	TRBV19	CASKTEYSNQPQHF	TGTGCCAGTAAGACAGAGTATAGCAATCAGCCCCAGCATTTT
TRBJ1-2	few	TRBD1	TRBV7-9	CASSLPYRGSSRGYTF	TGTGCCAGCAGCTTACCCTACAGGGGGAGTAGTAGAGGCTACACCTTC
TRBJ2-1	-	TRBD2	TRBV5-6	CASSSSLAGSSYNEQFF	TGTGCCAGCAGCTCCTCTCTAGCGGGGAGCTCCTACAATGAGCAGTTCTTC
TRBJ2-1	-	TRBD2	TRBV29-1	CSARLGTSGSTEQFF	TGCAGCGCAAGGTTGGGGACTAGCGGGAGTACTGAGCAGTTCTTC
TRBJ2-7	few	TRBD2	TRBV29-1	CSAGEGNYEQYF	TGCAGTGCGGGGGAGGGTAACTACGAGCAGTACTTC
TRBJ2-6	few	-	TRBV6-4	CATRSPGANVLTF	TGTGCCACCCGAAGCCCTGGGGCCAACGTCCTGACTTTC
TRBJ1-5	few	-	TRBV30	CAWSGEGNQPQHF	TGTGCCTGGAGTGGGGAGGGCAATCAGCCCCAGCATTTT
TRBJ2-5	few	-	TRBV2	CASFGETQYF	TGTGCCAGCTTCGGTGAGACCCAGTACTTC